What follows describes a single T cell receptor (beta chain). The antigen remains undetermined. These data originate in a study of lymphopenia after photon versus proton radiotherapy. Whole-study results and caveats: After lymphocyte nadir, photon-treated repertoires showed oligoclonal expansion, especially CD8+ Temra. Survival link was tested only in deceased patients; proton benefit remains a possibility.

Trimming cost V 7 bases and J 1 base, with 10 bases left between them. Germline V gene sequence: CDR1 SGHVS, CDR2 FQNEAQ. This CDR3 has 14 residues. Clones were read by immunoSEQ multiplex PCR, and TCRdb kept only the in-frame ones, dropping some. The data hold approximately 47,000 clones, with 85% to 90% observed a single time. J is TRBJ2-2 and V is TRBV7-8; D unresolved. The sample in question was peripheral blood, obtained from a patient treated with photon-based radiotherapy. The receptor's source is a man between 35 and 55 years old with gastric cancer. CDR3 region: CASTNFGNTGELFF. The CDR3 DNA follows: TGTGCCAGCACCAACTTCGGGAACACCGGGGAGCTGTTTTTT. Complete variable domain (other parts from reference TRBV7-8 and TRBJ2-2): GAGVSQSPRYKVAKRGQDVALRCDPISGHVSLFWYQQALGQGPEFLTYFQNEAQLDKSGLPSDRFFAERPEGSVSTLKIQRTQQEDSAVYLCASTNFGNTGELFFGEGSRLTVL.